The clone carrying this T cell receptor beta chain was observed many times. The target antigen is unknown. The record originates from a study of neurological immune-mediated disorders. The V gene end was trimmed by 5 bases and the J gene end by 9 bases; junction bases not matched to a gene: 6. This CDR3 has 13 amino acids. Germline V gene sequence: CDR1 SGHVS, CDR2 FNYEAQ. Study-wide points: The multiple sclerosis repertoire cluster had no association with any clinical or MRI feature.

TCRdb ran MiXCR on the 5' RACE reads and lists one entry per CDR3 protein. The table records tens of thousands of distinct CDR3 sequences, under 3% of them present only once. Specimen: PBMCs. The J gene is TRBJ1-5, the V gene TRBV7-6; TRBD1 aligns across 8 bases. This receptor was obtained from a man aged 50 to 59 with multiple sclerosis. The CDR3 region has the DNA TGTGCCAGCAGCCCCGGACAGGGAACGCCCCAGCATTTT. Its protein is CASSPGQGTPQHF. Full variable domain (outside the CDR3, taken from reference TRBV7-6 and TRBJ1-5): GAGVSQSPRYKVTKRGQDVALRCDPISGHVSLYWYRQALGQGPEFLTYFNYEAQQDKSGLPNDRFSAERPEGSISTLTIQRTEQRDSAMYRCASSPGQGTPQHFGDGTRLSIL.